One sample yielded the 25 T cell receptor beta chains listed below, sequenced in a study of blood T cell repertoires in COVID-19. The data were produced by immunoSEQ multiplex PCR, yet TCRdb's version contains in-frame clones alone and is incomplete. Here the sample spans hundreds of thousands of clones, approximately 81% being singletons. The sample was peripheral blood. These receptors were obtained from a young woman with acute or convalescent COVID-19.

V and J are TRBV28 and TRBJ1-2, with 12 nucleotides matching TRBD1. This CDR3 has 15 amino acids. The V segment lost 2 bases and the J segment 6 bases; nucleotides outside the gene matches: 4. The germline CDR1 and CDR2 sequences are MDHEN and SYDVKM. CDR3: CASSLGGTGGDGYTF. CDR3 nucleotide sequence: TGTGCCAGCAGTTTAGGAGGGACAGGGGGCGATGGCTACACCTTC.

The chain recombines TRBV20-1 with TRBJ1-5; maybe TRBD1 (6 bases). This CDR3 comprises 15 residues. The ends were cut back, 3 bases at V and 4 bases at J, with 16 bases in the middle. The germline gives CDR1 DFQATT, CDR2 SNEGSKA (reference sequence). CDR3 DNA sequence: TGCAGTGCTAGTTTGGGCCGGGACACTAATCAGCCCCAGCATTTT. Protein: CSASLGRDTNQPQHF.

The chain is built from TRBV2 and TRBJ1-5; D is unresolved. The CDR3 length is 14 residues. The V and J ends lost 2 bases and 4 bases respectively, with 9 bases between them. The germline V gene has CDR1 SNHLY and CDR2 FYNNEI. The CDR3 nucleotides read TGTGCCAGCAGTGAAATCAGTCTTAATCAGCCCCAGCATTTT. Its translation is CASSEISLNQPQHF.

The CDR3 nucleotides read TGTGCCACAGGGGCGAACACTGAAGCTTTCTTT. This encodes CATGANTEAFF. The V gene is TRBV12-5, the J gene TRBJ1-1, with 7 bases lining up with TRBD1. Germline V gene data show CDR1 as LGHNT and CDR2 as FRNRAP. The CDR3 totals 11 residues.

V gene TRBV3-1 (or the pseudogene TRBV3-2) combines with J gene TRBJ2-7; D ambiguous. CDR3 size: 11 residues. The germline gives CDR1 LGHDT, CDR2 YNNKEL (reference sequence). Trimming left V 8 bases short and J 1 base short, with 6 bases between. In nucleotides, the CDR3 is TGTGCCAGCGGAGTGTCCTACGAGCAGTACTTC. Protein sequence: CASGVSYEQYF.

The chain combines TRBV18 with TRBJ2-5; 8 bases map to TRBD1. V lost 3 bases and J lost 2; bases outside the gene matches: 5. The CDR3 length is 15 residues. The V gene's germline CDR1 is KGHSH and CDR2 LQKENI. This CDR3 reads CASSPTGTGQETQYF. CDR3 coding DNA: TGTGCCAGCTCACCGACCGGGACAGGTCAAGAGACCCAGTACTTC.

The DNA of the CDR3 is TGTGCCAGCACTAGGGGGGGGGTCGAGCAGTACTTC. Amino acid sequence: CASTRGGVEQYF. The V call is TRBV5-5, the J call TRBJ2-7, with D maybe TRBD2 (7 bases). This CDR3 spans 12 amino acids. V was pared by 6 bases and J by 6 bases, with 13 bases between. The germline V gene has CDR1 SGHKS and CDR2 YYEKEE (reference sequence). Filled out from reference TRBV5-5 and TRBJ2-7, the complete variable domain reads DAGVTQSPTHLIKTRGQQVTLRCSPISGHKSVSWYQQVLGQGPQFIFQYYEKEERGRGNFPDRFSARQFPNYSSELNVNALLLGDSALYLCASTRGGVEQYFGPGTRLTVT.

The chain combines TRBV7-3 with TRBJ1-1; D unresolved. From germline, CDR1 is SGHTA and CDR2 FQGTGA. With 4 bases removed from V and 0 bases from J, the gap between germline ends came to 12 bases. The CDR3 covers 15 residues. The chain's CDR3 is CASSSVRAMNTEAFF. The CDR3 DNA reads as TGTGCCAGCAGCTCCGTGAGAGCCATGAACACTGAAGCTTTCTTT.

This clone showed up just once. V usage is TRBV5-1 and J usage is TRBJ2-7, with 8 bases fitting TRBD2. The J segment lost 6 bases and the V segment lost 4 bases, leaving 6 bases of the junction unmatched. Germline loops: CDR1 SGHRS, CDR2 YFSETQ. The CDR3 is 13 amino acids. CDR3: CASSTGTSGEQYF. CDR3 nucleotide sequence: TGCGCCAGCAGCACCGGGACTAGTGGCGAGCAGTACTTC.

The sample holds a few counts of this clone. The chain's CDR3 is CASSPKEDSYGYTF. DNA for the CDR3: TGTGCCAGCAGTCCAAAAGAAGACAGCTATGGCTACACCTTC. The chain recombines TRBV6-5 with TRBJ1-2; D may be TRBD1 (5 bases). Germline V gene data show CDR1 as MNHEY and CDR2 as SVGAGI. The CDR3 spans 14 residues. The V end lost 5 bases, the J end lost 4 bases, and 14 bases lay between the germline ends.

V gene TRBV7-6 combines with J gene TRBJ1-4; weak D call: TRBD1 (5 bases). Germline CDR1 SGHVS, CDR2 FNYEAQ. Trimming pared 3 bases from V and 8 bases from J, leaving 16 bases between. The CDR3 length is 15 residues. CDR3 nucleotide sequence: TGTGCCAGCAGCTTGGACACCGGGAGTGGGGAAAAACTGTTTTTT. Amino acids: CASSLDTGSGEKLFF.

The J gene is TRBJ1-6, the V gene TRBV6-5; D perhaps matches TRBD1 (5 bases). Looked up from germline, CDR1 is MNHEY and CDR2 is SVGAGI. The CDR3 length is 14 residues. V dropped 0 bases and J dropped 14 bases, with 14 bases sitting between them. DNA of the CDR3: TGTGCCAGCAGTTACTCACCTACAGGTTCCACCCTCCACTTT. Translated, it gives CASSYSPTGSTLHF.

The V and J genes are TRBV28 and TRBJ2-3, with D maybe TRBD1 (6 bases). Germline loops: CDR1 MDHEN, CDR2 SYDVKM. V gave up 5 bases and J gave up 4 bases, with 16 bases separating them. The CDR3 totals 15 residues. The CDR3 is CASSPLRQVADTQYF. DNA for the CDR3: TGTGCCAGCAGTCCTCTACGACAGGTGGCAGATACGCAGTATTTT.

This chain joins TRBV6-5 and TRBJ2-5; a weak D match, TRBD2 (6 bases). V gave up 7 bases and J gave up 3 bases, with 18 bases separating them. The CDR3 is made up of 15 amino acids. Germline values: CDR1 MNHEY, CDR2 SVGAGI. This CDR3 reads CASTTILAVEETQYF. The CDR3, as DNA: TGTGCCAGCACCACGATTTTAGCGGTCGAAGAGACCCAGTACTTC.

The V and J genes are TRBV9 and TRBJ1-3, with TRBD1 as a possible D gene (5 bases). V was shortened by 2 bases and J by 0 bases, with 15 bases between the two germline ends. Germline loops: CDR1 SGDLS, CDR2 YYNGEE. This CDR3 has 17 amino acids. The CDR3 loop reads CASSVLADSNSGNTIYF. The CDR3 DNA reads TGTGCCAGCAGCGTCTTAGCAGACAGCAACTCTGGAAACACCATATATTTT.

V usage is TRBV13 and J usage is TRBJ1-6; possibly TRBD1 for D (5 bases). The germline V and J ends were trimmed by 5 bases and 6 bases, with 11 bases remaining between them. Germline values: CDR1 PRHDT, CDR2 FYEKMQ (reference sequence). CDR3 length: 14 residues. For the CDR3, the DNA is TGTGCCAGCAGCCCCGGGGGAACTAATTCACCCCTCCACTTT. It codes for CASSPGGTNSPLHF.

The V and J genes are TRBV19 and TRBJ2-3, with 9 bases fitting TRBD1. Germline CDR1 and CDR2: LNHDA and SQIVND (reference sequence). V was pared by 3 bases and J by 2 bases, with 6 bases of the junction left unmatched. This CDR3 has 16 residues. CDR3 region: CASSISGTGNTDTQYF. The CDR3 DNA is TGTGCCAGTAGTATCTCCGGGACAGGGAACACAGATACGCAGTATTTT.

CDR3 residues: CASSLDSGTGETQYF. The CDR3 region has the DNA TGTGCCAGCAGCTTAGACTCCGGGACTGGGGAGACCCAGTACTTC. The chain couples TRBV13 to TRBJ2-5, with a tentative D call TRBD2 (6 bases). The germline V gene has CDR1 PRHDT and CDR2 FYEKMQ (reference sequence). V was shortened by 1 base and J by 5 bases, with 14 bases between the two germline ends. This CDR3 comprises 15 residues. The variable domain in full, with the rest retrieved from reference TRBV13 and TRBJ2-5, is AAGVIQSPRHLIKEKRETATLKCYPIPRHDTVYWYQQGPGQDPQFLISFYEKMQSDKGSIPDRFSAQQFSDYHSELNMSSLELGDSALYFCASSLDSGTGETQYFGPGTRLLVL.

The V call is TRBV27, the J call TRBJ2-5; 7 nucleotides align to TRBD2. The length of the CDR3 is 16 residues. Unmatched junction bases numbered 13, after V lost 3 bases and J lost 6 bases. Germline CDR1 reads MNHEY; CDR2 reads SMNVEV (reference sequence). CDR3 in amino acids: CASSFRGLDVAQTQYF. The CDR3 DNA follows: TGTGCCAGCAGTTTCCGAGGACTAGATGTTGCGCAGACCCAGTACTTC.

CDR3 nucleotide sequence: TGTGCCAGCAGTTACAGTCGGACAGGTGTCCTCCACTTT. Translation: CASSYSRTGVLHF. The chain couples TRBV6-5 to TRBJ1-6; 7 bases align to TRBD1. CDR1 and CDR2 from the germline V gene are MNHEY and SVGAGI. V lost 2 bases, J lost 15 bases, and 7 bases stayed unmatched. This CDR3 spans 13 amino acids.

The chain joins TRBV3-1 (or the pseudogene TRBV3-2) to TRBJ2-1; D might be TRBD2 (6 bases). Trimming removed 5 bases from V and 4 bases from J, with 15 bases in between. The germline gives CDR1 LGHDT, CDR2 YNNKEL (reference sequence). The length of the CDR3 is 15 residues. The CDR3: CASSEAPSEYNEQFF. DNA of the CDR3: TGTGCCAGCAGCGAAGCCCCTAGCGAGTACAATGAGCAGTTCTTC.

This clone occurred once. This sequence joins TRBV7-7 and TRBJ2-6, with D possibly matching TRBD2 (6 bases). Trimming stripped 2 bases from V and 4 bases from J, with 18 bases between. The V gene's germline CDR1 is SSHAT and CDR2 FNYEAQ (reference sequence). The CDR3 covers 18 residues. CDR3 in amino acids: CASSLQRGKDLGANVLTF. CDR3 nucleotides: TGTGCCAGCAGCTTACAACGGGGGAAGGACTTGGGGGCCAACGTCCTGACTTTC.

The rearrangement joins TRBV20-1 to TRBJ1-2; D is perhaps TRBD1 (5 bases). The length of the CDR3 is 13 residues. The germline V and J ends were trimmed by 3 bases and 4 bases, with 12 bases remaining between them. CDR1 is DFQATT, CDR2 SNEGSKA, per germline (reference sequence). The CDR3 here is CSASPGESYGYTF. The CDR3 bases are TGCAGTGCTAGTCCGGGGGAGAGCTATGGCTACACCTTC.

This clone has a handful of counts. The chain carries TRBV3-1 (or the pseudogene TRBV3-2) and TRBJ1-4; D may be TRBD1 (5 bases). V lost 4 bases and J lost 5, with 14 bases in between. This CDR3 region has 15 residues. Germline V gives CDR1 LGHDT, CDR2 YNNKEL (reference sequence). The CDR3: CASSLSSGGNEKLFF. The DNA of the CDR3 is TGTGCCAGCAGCCTTTCCTCCGGGGGGAATGAAAAACTGTTTTTT.

The V gene is TRBV7-9, the J gene TRBJ1-2; 7 nucleotides agree with TRBD1. Trimming at V came to 1 base and at J to 5 bases, leaving 7 bases not matched to a gene. CDR1 SEHNR and CDR2 FQNEAQ come from the germline V gene (reference sequence). This CDR3 is built from 15 residues. CDR3: CASSLGGQLIYGYTF. In DNA, the CDR3 is TGTGCCAGCAGCTTAGGGGGACAGCTAATTTATGGCTACACCTTC.